This T cell receptor (beta chain) was recovered during a study of T cell responses to AZD1222 COVID-19 vaccine. Study-level findings and limits: Unmutated variant regions are reportedly targeted by nearly half of spike-specific TCRs. Spike-specific TCR repertoires showed rising breadth and depth after two AZD1222 doses.

A note on this clone: Its specificity is not known.

Germline CDR1 MNHEY, CDR2 SMNVEV (reference sequence). The CDR3 length is 14 residues. Trimming pared 6 bases from V and 1 base from J, leaving 12 bases between. The repertoire was sequenced with immunoSEQ multiplex PCR; TCRdb's copy has only in-frame clones and lacks some. The top ten clones hold around 1.6% of a sample with about 170,000 clones, about nine tenths of them seen once. The chain joins TRBV27 to TRBJ1-2; D is ambiguous. The source was peripheral blood, collected on day 0 of AZD1222 vaccination. The sequence derives from an adult in good health. The CDR3 sequence is CASRLRWGNYGYTF. The DNA of the CDR3 is TGTGCCAGCAGGCTGAGATGGGGTAACTATGGCTACACCTTC.